Listed below are T cell receptor beta chains from one sample, sequenced in a study of early T cells in non-severe SARS-CoV-2 infection. Using its own MiXCR run on the 5' RACE reads, TCRdb lists one record per CDR3 protein. The sample has approximately 39,000 distinct CDR3 sequences; roughly 9.9% are singletons. Sequencing was carried out using whole blood. The receptors were sampled from an adult who was a healthcare worker with PCR-confirmed SARS-CoV-2 infection or an uninfected control (not recorded which). CDR3s include the opening cysteine and the closing phenylalanine or tryptophan. Fields, in order: D gene, CDR3 length, V gene, clone size, J gene, CDR3 DNA, CDR3 protein. D genes are given only for firm matches. Where a row states a size, it is once, few, many or the class of an expanded clone; other rows omit it.

D gene: .; CDR3 length: 15; V gene: TRBV11-2; clone size: .; J gene: TRBJ2-1; CDR3 DNA: TGTGCCAGCAGCTCCGGACCGCCCCGACACAATGAGCAGTTCTTC; CDR3 protein: CASSSGPPRHNEQFF
D gene: TRBD1; CDR3 length: 16; V gene: TRBV4-1; clone size: many; J gene: TRBJ2-7; CDR3 DNA: TGCGCCAGCAGCCAAGCTCTTAGACAGGGTTCCTACGAGCAGTACTTC; CDR3 protein: CASSQALRQGSYEQYF
D gene: .; CDR3 length: 12; V gene: TRBV12-5; clone size: many; J gene: TRBJ1-5; CDR3 DNA: TGTGCTAGTGCCCAAGGGGGGCTCTGGCGGCATTTT; CDR3 protein: CASAQGGLWRHF
D gene: TRBD1; CDR3 length: 13; V gene: TRBV3-1; clone size: .; J gene: TRBJ2-7; CDR3 DNA: TGTGCCAGCAGCTCCGGACAGGACCTACCGCAGTACTTC; CDR3 protein: CASSSGQDLPQYF
D gene: .; CDR3 length: 11; V gene: TRBV6-2/TRBV6-3; clone size: few; J gene: TRBJ2-3; CDR3 DNA: TGTGCCAGCAAGAACACAGATACGCAGTATTTT; CDR3 protein: CASKNTDTQYF
D gene: .; CDR3 length: 13; V gene: TRBV11-2; clone size: many; J gene: TRBJ2-1; CDR3 DNA: TGTGCCAGCAGCTGGGCTGGAAGCAATGAGCAGTTCTTC; CDR3 protein: CASSWAGSNEQFF
D gene: .; CDR3 length: 15; V gene: TRBV10-3; clone size: many; J gene: TRBJ2-5; CDR3 DNA: TGTGCCATCAGTGAGTCAGCCAGATCCCAAGAGACCCAGTACTTC; CDR3 protein: CAISESARSQETQYF
D gene: .; CDR3 length: 13; V gene: TRBV29-1; clone size: many; J gene: TRBJ1-2; CDR3 DNA: TGCAGCGTTGTATTTGTGGGGGGCGGTGGCTACACCTTC; CDR3 protein: CSVVFVGGGGYTF
D gene: .; CDR3 length: 16; V gene: TRBV7-9; clone size: few; J gene: TRBJ1-1; CDR3 DNA: TGTGCCAGCAGCTTAGGGAGGGATTGGACTATCGCTGAAGCTTTCTTT; CDR3 protein: CASSLGRDWTIAEAFF
D gene: TRBD1; CDR3 length: 15; V gene: TRBV7-3; clone size: many; J gene: TRBJ2-1; CDR3 DNA: TGTGCCAGCAGCTTAAGGGGCGCAGGGGGAAATGAGCAGTTCTTC; CDR3 protein: CASSLRGAGGNEQFF
D gene: TRBD1; CDR3 length: 16; V gene: TRBV20-1; clone size: many; J gene: TRBJ2-5; CDR3 DNA: TGCAGTGCTAGGGGTATTCCGGGACAGACACAAGAGACCCAGTACTTC; CDR3 protein: CSARGIPGQTQETQYF
D gene: TRBD2; CDR3 length: 16; V gene: TRBV14; clone size: many; J gene: TRBJ2-3; CDR3 DNA: TGTGCCAGCAGCCCATTACTAGCGGGGGCAGGAGATACGCAGTATTTT; CDR3 protein: CASSPLLAGAGDTQYF
D gene: .; CDR3 length: 14; V gene: TRBV5-1; clone size: many; J gene: TRBJ1-1; CDR3 DNA: TGCGCCAGCAGGTTGGGGAAATCCTACACTGAAGCTTTCTTT; CDR3 protein: CASRLGKSYTEAFF
D gene: .; CDR3 length: 11; V gene: TRBV29-1; clone size: medium-sized; J gene: TRBJ2-1; CDR3 DNA: TGCAGCGTTGACTCCGCGTTTGGGCAGTTCTTC; CDR3 protein: CSVDSAFGQFF
D gene: .; CDR3 length: 13; V gene: TRBV6-6; clone size: few; J gene: TRBJ2-7; CDR3 DNA: TGTGCCATCTCGAGAGGGACCATCTACGAGCAGTACTTC; CDR3 protein: CAISRGTIYEQYF
D gene: .; CDR3 length: 13; V gene: TRBV12-3/TRBV12-4; clone size: .; J gene: TRBJ2-1; CDR3 DNA: TGTGCCAGCAGTTTGGGCAGGGGCAATGAGCGGTTCTTC; CDR3 protein: CASSLGRGNERFF
D gene: TRBD1; CDR3 length: 14; V gene: TRBV6-5; clone size: few; J gene: TRBJ2-7; CDR3 DNA: TGTGCCAGCATCAATGGACAGGCCCCCTACGAGCAGTACTTC; CDR3 protein: CASINGQAPYEQYF
D gene: TRBD1; CDR3 length: 14; V gene: TRBV29-1; clone size: many; J gene: TRBJ2-2; CDR3 DNA: TGCAGCGTTGTAGGGACAGCCAACACCGGGGAGCTGTTTTTT; CDR3 protein: CSVVGTANTGELFF
D gene: TRBD1; CDR3 length: 15; V gene: TRBV7-3; clone size: many; J gene: TRBJ2-3; CDR3 DNA: TGTGCCAGCAGCCCGACAGGGGAGAGGACAGATACGCAGTATTTT; CDR3 protein: CASSPTGERTDTQYF
D gene: .; CDR3 length: 14; V gene: TRBV7-9; clone size: many; J gene: TRBJ2-1; CDR3 DNA: TGTGCCAGCAGCCGGGTCTCCGACTACAATGAGCAGTTCTTC; CDR3 protein: CASSRVSDYNEQFF
D gene: TRBD1; CDR3 length: 15; V gene: TRBV12-3/TRBV12-4; clone size: few; J gene: TRBJ1-1; CDR3 DNA: TGTGCCAGCAGTTTAGGGACAGGGGCCTACACTGAAGCTTTCTTT; CDR3 protein: CASSLGTGAYTEAFF
D gene: TRBD2; CDR3 length: 15; V gene: TRBV7-2; clone size: many; J gene: TRBJ2-5; CDR3 DNA: TGTGCCAGCAGCTGGGGACTAGCGACACCCGAGACCCAGTACTTC; CDR3 protein: CASSWGLATPETQYF
D gene: TRBD1; CDR3 length: 13; V gene: TRBV29-1; clone size: many; J gene: TRBJ1-1; CDR3 DNA: TGCAGCGTTGCTGACAGGGGGGACACTGAAGCTTTCTTT; CDR3 protein: CSVADRGDTEAFF
D gene: TRBD1; CDR3 length: 15; V gene: TRBV2; clone size: many; J gene: TRBJ2-5; CDR3 DNA: TGTGCCAGCAGTTGGGACAGAAATTCCCAAGAGACCCAGTACTTC; CDR3 protein: CASSWDRNSQETQYF
D gene: TRBD2; CDR3 length: 18; V gene: TRBV7-9; clone size: .; J gene: TRBJ2-1; CDR3 DNA: TGTGCCAGCAGCCCCGAGCTGGGCGGAGCGGGGGAGAGGAATGAGCAGTTCTTC; CDR3 protein: CASSPELGGAGERNEQFF
D gene: .; CDR3 length: 13; V gene: TRBV3-1; clone size: many; J gene: TRBJ2-5; CDR3 DNA: TGTGCCAGCAGCCATGGGGGGCATGAGACCCAGTACTTC; CDR3 protein: CASSHGGHETQYF
D gene: .; CDR3 length: 13; V gene: TRBV29-1; clone size: many; J gene: TRBJ2-5; CDR3 DNA: TGCAGCGTTGAAGGCCCGATGGGGGAGACCCAGTACTTC; CDR3 protein: CSVEGPMGETQYF
D gene: TRBD1; CDR3 length: 15; V gene: TRBV5-1; clone size: many; J gene: TRBJ1-1; CDR3 DNA: TGCGCCAGCAGCGCGGACAGGGGAATGAACACTGAAGCTTTCTTT; CDR3 protein: CASSADRGMNTEAFF
D gene: .; CDR3 length: 15; V gene: TRBV5-1; clone size: many; J gene: TRBJ2-3; CDR3 DNA: TGCGCCAGCAGCTTGGAGGCCAGGAAGGCAGATACGCAGTATTTT; CDR3 protein: CASSLEARKADTQYF
D gene: TRBD2; CDR3 length: 15; V gene: TRBV6-4; clone size: many; J gene: TRBJ2-3; CDR3 DNA: TGTGCCAGCAGTGCCCAGCGGGGGAGCACAGATACGCAGTATTTT; CDR3 protein: CASSAQRGSTDTQYF
D gene: .; CDR3 length: 14; V gene: TRBV6-1; clone size: many; J gene: TRBJ1-4; CDR3 DNA: TGTGCCAGCAGTACTAGCATCGGAGGTGAAAAACTGTTTTTT; CDR3 protein: CASSTSIGGEKLFF
D gene: TRBD2; CDR3 length: 14; V gene: TRBV20-1; clone size: many; J gene: TRBJ2-3; CDR3 DNA: TGCAGTGCTAGGGTGAGCGGGGTGACAGATACGCAGTATTTT; CDR3 protein: CSARVSGVTDTQYF
D gene: .; CDR3 length: 12; V gene: TRBV6-4; clone size: .; J gene: TRBJ2-7; CDR3 DNA: TGTGCCAGCAGTGAGGGGGGCTACGAGCAGTACTTC; CDR3 protein: CASSEGGYEQYF
D gene: .; CDR3 length: 15; V gene: TRBV7-8; clone size: many; J gene: TRBJ1-5; CDR3 DNA: TGTGCCAGCAGCTCAACCGGGACCAGATATCAGCCCCAGCATTTT; CDR3 protein: CASSSTGTRYQPQHF
D gene: .; CDR3 length: 15; V gene: TRBV9; clone size: .; J gene: TRBJ2-3; CDR3 DNA: TGTGCCAGCAGCGTAGTAGGAGGAGTTAAAGATACGCAGTATTTT; CDR3 protein: CASSVVGGVKDTQYF
D gene: .; CDR3 length: 18; V gene: TRBV7-9; clone size: many; J gene: TRBJ2-3; CDR3 DNA: TGTGCCAGCAGCTTAGCGGGCGGGGTCTACTCTAGCACAGATACGCAGTATTTT; CDR3 protein: CASSLAGGVYSSTDTQYF
D gene: .; CDR3 length: 15; V gene: TRBV30; clone size: .; J gene: TRBJ1-2; CDR3 DNA: TGTGCCTGGAGTGTACGGAGGGGTACAAACTATGGCTACACCTTC; CDR3 protein: CAWSVRRGTNYGYTF
D gene: .; CDR3 length: 16; V gene: TRBV6-1; clone size: few; J gene: TRBJ1-6; CDR3 DNA: TGTGCCAGCAGTGAAGCCGGGTGGGGAGGAAATTCACCCCTCCACTTT; CDR3 protein: CASSEAGWGGNSPLHF
D gene: .; CDR3 length: 13; V gene: TRBV20-1; clone size: .; J gene: TRBJ1-2; CDR3 DNA: TGCAGTGCTAGAAACAGGGCGTCAAGTGGCTACACCTTC; CDR3 protein: CSARNRASSGYTF
D gene: .; CDR3 length: 14; V gene: TRBV12-3/TRBV12-4; clone size: few; J gene: TRBJ2-3; CDR3 DNA: TGTGCCAACAGAAGAGACAGAAACACAGATACGCAGTATTTT; CDR3 protein: CANRRDRNTDTQYF
D gene: .; CDR3 length: 13; V gene: TRBV28; clone size: many; J gene: TRBJ1-4; CDR3 DNA: TGTGCCAGCAGCTCCATGGGACGGTCGAGGGGGTTTTTT; CDR3 protein: CASSSMGRSRGFF
D gene: TRBD2; CDR3 length: 17; V gene: TRBV4-1; clone size: many; J gene: TRBJ2-5; CDR3 DNA: TGCGCCAGCAGCCAAGGGCGTAGCGGGGGGAGGGTAGAGACCCAGTACTTC; CDR3 protein: CASSQGRSGGRVETQYF
D gene: .; CDR3 length: 17; V gene: TRBV6-2/TRBV6-3; clone size: .; J gene: TRBJ1-2; CDR3 DNA: TGTGCCAGCAGTTCCGCCGGGGACTTTGGTTCTTACTATGGCTACACCTTC; CDR3 protein: CASSSAGDFGSYYGYTF
D gene: .; CDR3 length: 14; V gene: TRBV19; clone size: many; J gene: TRBJ2-3; CDR3 DNA: TGTGCCAGTAGTATGACAGGCACCACAGATACGCAGTATTTT; CDR3 protein: CASSMTGTTDTQYF
D gene: .; CDR3 length: 15; V gene: TRBV11-2; clone size: many; J gene: TRBJ1-2; CDR3 DNA: TGTGCCAGCAGCTTAAATGGGCCAGGGCAGCGTGGCTACACCTTC; CDR3 protein: CASSLNGPGQRGYTF
D gene: .; CDR3 length: 16; V gene: TRBV15; clone size: many; J gene: TRBJ1-1; CDR3 DNA: TGTGCCACCAGTCGGGACACTTTCCCCTCGAACACTGAAGCTTTCTTT; CDR3 protein: CATSRDTFPSNTEAFF
D gene: .; CDR3 length: 13; V gene: TRBV12-3/TRBV12-4; clone size: few; J gene: TRBJ2-3; CDR3 DNA: TGTGCCAGCAGTCAGCAGGGCACAGATACGCAGTATTTT; CDR3 protein: CASSQQGTDTQYF
D gene: TRBD2; CDR3 length: 15; V gene: TRBV28; clone size: .; J gene: TRBJ2-3; CDR3 DNA: TGTGCCAGCAGCCTAGCGGGGGGGCAAACAGATACGCAGTATTTT; CDR3 protein: CASSLAGGQTDTQYF
D gene: .; CDR3 length: 16; V gene: TRBV7-7; clone size: many; J gene: TRBJ2-1; CDR3 DNA: TGTGCCAGCAGCCCAGACGCGGGGGCTACCTACAATGAGCAGTTCTTC; CDR3 protein: CASSPDAGATYNEQFF
D gene: .; CDR3 length: 12; V gene: TRBV6-6; clone size: many; J gene: TRBJ2-7; CDR3 DNA: TGTGCCAGCAGCACCGCCCGTACCGAGCAGTACTTC; CDR3 protein: CASSTARTEQYF
D gene: .; CDR3 length: 15; V gene: TRBV29-1; clone size: .; J gene: TRBJ1-5; CDR3 DNA: TGCAGCGTGTCGAACGGGGCACAACCCTCCCAGCCCCAGCATTTT; CDR3 protein: CSVSNGAQPSQPQHF
D gene: .; CDR3 length: 16; V gene: TRBV29-1; clone size: many; J gene: TRBJ2-1; CDR3 DNA: TGCAGCGTTTACGATTGGGGGGTCGGCTCCTACAATGAGCAGTTCTTC; CDR3 protein: CSVYDWGVGSYNEQFF
D gene: .; CDR3 length: 12; V gene: TRBV20-1; clone size: .; J gene: TRBJ1-2; CDR3 DNA: TGCAGTGCTAGGGGCTCGACCTATGGCTACACCTTC; CDR3 protein: CSARGSTYGYTF
D gene: TRBD1; CDR3 length: 13; V gene: TRBV12-5; clone size: few; J gene: TRBJ1-2; CDR3 DNA: TGTGCTAGTGGCCAATACAGGGGAGATGGCTACACCTTC; CDR3 protein: CASGQYRGDGYTF
D gene: TRBD1; CDR3 length: 15; V gene: TRBV7-2; clone size: many; J gene: TRBJ1-2; CDR3 DNA: TGTGCCAGCAGCTTAGCAGGACAGGGACCCTATGGCTACACCTTC; CDR3 protein: CASSLAGQGPYGYTF
D gene: .; CDR3 length: 13; V gene: TRBV4-3; clone size: many; J gene: TRBJ2-7; CDR3 DNA: TGCGCCAGCAGCCAAGATCCGGGCTGGGAGCAGTACTTC; CDR3 protein: CASSQDPGWEQYF
D gene: .; CDR3 length: 14; V gene: TRBV11-2; clone size: many; J gene: TRBJ2-3; CDR3 DNA: TGTGCCAGCAGCTTAGGTGTAGACACAGATACGCAGTATTTT; CDR3 protein: CASSLGVDTDTQYF
D gene: TRBD2; CDR3 length: 17; V gene: TRBV7-8; clone size: many; J gene: TRBJ2-7; CDR3 DNA: TGTGCCAGCAGCCGGGGCGGGACTAGCGGGGACTCCTACGAGCAGTACTTC; CDR3 protein: CASSRGGTSGDSYEQYF
D gene: .; CDR3 length: 12; V gene: TRBV7-8; clone size: .; J gene: TRBJ2-5; CDR3 DNA: TGTGCCAGCAGCTTTGCCGATGAGACCCAGTACTTC; CDR3 protein: CASSFADETQYF